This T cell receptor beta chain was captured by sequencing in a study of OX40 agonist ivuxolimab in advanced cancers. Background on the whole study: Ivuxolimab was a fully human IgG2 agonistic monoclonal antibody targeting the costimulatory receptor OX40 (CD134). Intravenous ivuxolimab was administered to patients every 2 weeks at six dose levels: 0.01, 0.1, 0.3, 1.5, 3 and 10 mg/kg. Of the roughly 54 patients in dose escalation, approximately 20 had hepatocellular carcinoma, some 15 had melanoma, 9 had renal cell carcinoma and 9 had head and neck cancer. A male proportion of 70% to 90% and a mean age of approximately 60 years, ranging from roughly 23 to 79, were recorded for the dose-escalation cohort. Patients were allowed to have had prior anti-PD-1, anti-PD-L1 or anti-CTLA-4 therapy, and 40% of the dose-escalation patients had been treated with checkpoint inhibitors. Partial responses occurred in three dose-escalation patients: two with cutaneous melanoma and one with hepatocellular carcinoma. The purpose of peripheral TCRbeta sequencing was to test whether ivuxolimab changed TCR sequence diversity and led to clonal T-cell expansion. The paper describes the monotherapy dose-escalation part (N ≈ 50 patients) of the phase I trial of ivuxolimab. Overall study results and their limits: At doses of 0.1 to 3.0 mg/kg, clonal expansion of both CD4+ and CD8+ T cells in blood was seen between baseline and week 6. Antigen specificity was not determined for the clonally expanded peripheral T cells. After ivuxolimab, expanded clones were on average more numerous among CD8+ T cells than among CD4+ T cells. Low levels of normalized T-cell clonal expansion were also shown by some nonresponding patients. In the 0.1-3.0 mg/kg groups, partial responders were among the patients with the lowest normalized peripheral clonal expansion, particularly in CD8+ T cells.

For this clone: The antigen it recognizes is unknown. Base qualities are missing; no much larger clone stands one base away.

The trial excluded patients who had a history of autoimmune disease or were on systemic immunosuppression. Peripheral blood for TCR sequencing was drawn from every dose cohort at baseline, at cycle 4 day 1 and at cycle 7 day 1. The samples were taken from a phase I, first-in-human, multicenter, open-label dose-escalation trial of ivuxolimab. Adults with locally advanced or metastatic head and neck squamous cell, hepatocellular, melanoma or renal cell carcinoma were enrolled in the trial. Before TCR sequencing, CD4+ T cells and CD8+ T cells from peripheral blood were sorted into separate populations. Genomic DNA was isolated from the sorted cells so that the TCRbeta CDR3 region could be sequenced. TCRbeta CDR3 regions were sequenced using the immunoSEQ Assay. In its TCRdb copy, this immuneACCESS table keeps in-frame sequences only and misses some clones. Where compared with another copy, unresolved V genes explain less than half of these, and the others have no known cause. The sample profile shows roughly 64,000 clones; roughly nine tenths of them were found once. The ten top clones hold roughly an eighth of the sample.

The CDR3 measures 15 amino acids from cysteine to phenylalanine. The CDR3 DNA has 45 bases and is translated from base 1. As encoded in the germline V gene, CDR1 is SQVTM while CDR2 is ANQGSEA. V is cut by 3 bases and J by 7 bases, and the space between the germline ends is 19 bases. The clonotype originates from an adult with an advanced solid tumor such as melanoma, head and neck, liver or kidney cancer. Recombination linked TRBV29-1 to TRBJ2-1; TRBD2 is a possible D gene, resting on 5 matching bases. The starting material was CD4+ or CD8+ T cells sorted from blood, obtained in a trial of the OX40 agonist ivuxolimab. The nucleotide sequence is TGCAGCGTTGAGAGTTGGACGGGGTTGGGGAATGAGCAGTTCTTC. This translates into CSVESWTGLGNEQFF.